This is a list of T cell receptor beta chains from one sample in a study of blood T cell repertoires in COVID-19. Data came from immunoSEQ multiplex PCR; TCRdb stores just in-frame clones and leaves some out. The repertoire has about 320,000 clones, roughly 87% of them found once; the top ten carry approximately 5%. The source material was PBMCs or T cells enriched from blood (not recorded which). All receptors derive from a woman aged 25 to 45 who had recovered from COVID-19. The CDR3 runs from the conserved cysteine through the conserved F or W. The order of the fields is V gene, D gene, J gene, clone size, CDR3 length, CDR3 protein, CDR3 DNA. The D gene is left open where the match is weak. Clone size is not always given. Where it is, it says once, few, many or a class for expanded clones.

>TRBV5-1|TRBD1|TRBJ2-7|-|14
CASSGGTGTYEQYF
TGCGCCAGCAGCGGAGGGACAGGGACCTACGAGCAGTACTTC
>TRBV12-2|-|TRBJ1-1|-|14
CASRCRTGGTEAFF
TGTGCAAGTCGCTGCAGGACAGGGGGGACTGAAGCTTTCTTT
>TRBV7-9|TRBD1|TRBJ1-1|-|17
CASSLGPRGRTDTEAFF
TGTGCCAGCAGCTTAGGTCCCAGGGGGCGTACGGACACTGAAGCTTTCTTT
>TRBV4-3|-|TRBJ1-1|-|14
CASSQGRVVVEAFF
TGCGCCAGCAGCCAAGGGCGGGTTGTGGTTGAAGCTTTCTTT
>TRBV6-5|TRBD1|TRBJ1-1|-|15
CASSYNRGMGAEAFF
TGTGCCAGCAGTTACAACAGGGGAATGGGGGCTGAAGCTTTCTTT
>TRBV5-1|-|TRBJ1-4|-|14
CASSLDRPNEKLFF
TGCGCCAGCAGCTTGGACAGACCTAATGAAAAACTGTTTTTT
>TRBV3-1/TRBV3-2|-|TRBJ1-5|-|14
CASSQGRVGQPQHF
TGTGCCAGCAGCCAAGGCAGGGTTGGGCAGCCCCAGCATTTT
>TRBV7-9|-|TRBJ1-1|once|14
CASSLKQGNTEAFF
TGTGCCAGCAGCCTCAAACAGGGAAACACTGAAGCTTTCTTT
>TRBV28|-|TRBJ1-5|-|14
CASSSSTGFQPQHF
TGTGCCAGCAGTTCGAGTACAGGGTTTCAGCCCCAGCATTTT
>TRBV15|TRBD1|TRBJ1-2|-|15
CATSRDSGGENGYTF
TGTGCCACCAGCAGAGATTCAGGGGGCGAGAATGGCTACACCTTC
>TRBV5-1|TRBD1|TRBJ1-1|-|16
CASSLRQGALNTEAFF
TGCGCCAGCAGCTTAAGACAGGGGGCACTGAACACTGAAGCTTTCTTT
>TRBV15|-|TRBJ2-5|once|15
CATSRDHGQQETQYF
TGTGCCACCAGCAGAGACCATGGACAGCAAGAGACCCAGTACTTC
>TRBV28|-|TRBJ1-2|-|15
CASSPGGSRGYGYTF
TGTGCCAGCAGCCCCGGGGGATCGAGGGGCTATGGCTACACCTTC
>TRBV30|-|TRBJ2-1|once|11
CAWSEANEQFF
TGTGCCTGGAGTGAAGCCAATGAGCAGTTCTTC
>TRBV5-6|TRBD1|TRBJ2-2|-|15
CASSFLDRVTGELFF
TGTGCCAGCAGCTTCCTGGACAGGGTAACCGGGGAGCTGTTTTTT
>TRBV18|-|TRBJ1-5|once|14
CASSPSDRNQPQHF
TGTGCCAGCTCACCATCCGACAGGAATCAGCCCCAGCATTTT
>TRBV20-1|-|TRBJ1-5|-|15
CSASISVAANQPQHF
TGCAGTGCTAGTATTTCGGTTGCGGCTAATCAGCCCCAGCATTTT
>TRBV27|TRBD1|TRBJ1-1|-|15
CASSPRQGDNTEAFF
TGTGCCAGCAGTCCTCGACAGGGAGACAACACTGAAGCTTTCTTT
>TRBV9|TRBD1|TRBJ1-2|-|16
CASSVAGTGDFYGYTF
TGTGCCAGCAGCGTAGCTGGGACAGGGGATTTCTATGGCTACACCTTC
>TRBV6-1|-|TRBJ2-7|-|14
CASSEDLRAYEQYF
TGTGCCAGCAGTGAAGACTTACGAGCCTACGAGCAGTACTTC
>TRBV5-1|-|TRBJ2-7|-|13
CASSMDRSYEQYF
TGCGCCAGCAGCATGGACAGATCCTACGAGCAGTACTTC
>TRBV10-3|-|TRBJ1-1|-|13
CAISRTGFTEAFF
TGTGCCATCAGTCGAACAGGGTTCACTGAAGCTTTCTTT
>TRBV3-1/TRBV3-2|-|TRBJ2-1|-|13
CASSPRAGNEQFF
TGTGCCAGCAGCCCCCGGGCAGGGAATGAGCAGTTCTTC
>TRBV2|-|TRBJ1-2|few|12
CASSQQGNGYTF
TGTGCCAGCAGTCAACAGGGAAATGGCTACACCTTC
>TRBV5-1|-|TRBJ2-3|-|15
CASSLGDRSTDTQYF
TGCGCCAGCAGCTTGGGAGACAGGAGCACAGATACGCAGTATTTT
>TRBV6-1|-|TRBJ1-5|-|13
CASSDRDAQPQHF
TGTGCCAGCAGTGACAGGGATGCTCAGCCCCAGCATTTT
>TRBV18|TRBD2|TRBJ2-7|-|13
CASSPPGGLEQYF
TGTGCCAGCTCACCACCGGGAGGGCTCGAGCAGTACTTC
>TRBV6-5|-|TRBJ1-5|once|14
CASRAGLSNQPQHF
TGTGCCAGCAGGGCGGGCCTTAGCAATCAGCCCCAGCATTTT
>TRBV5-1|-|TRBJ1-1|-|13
CASATKGATEAFF
TGCGCCAGCGCAACGAAAGGGGCGACTGAAGCTTTCTTT
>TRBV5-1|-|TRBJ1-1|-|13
CASSLTGHTEAFF
TGCGCCAGCAGCTTAACTGGGCACACTGAAGCTTTCTTT
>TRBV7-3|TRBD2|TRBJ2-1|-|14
CASSPGGPGNEQFF
TGTGCCAGCAGCCCGGGGGGGCCGGGGAATGAGCAGTTCTTC
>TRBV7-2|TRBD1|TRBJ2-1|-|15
CASSLPGTGGREQFF
TGTGCCAGCAGCCTCCCCGGGACAGGGGGCCGTGAGCAGTTCTTC
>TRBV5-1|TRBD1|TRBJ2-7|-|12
CASSWTGVEQYF
TGCGCCAGCAGCTGGACAGGGGTCGAGCAGTACTTC
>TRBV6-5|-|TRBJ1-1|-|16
CASSYSIGGTNTEAFF
TGTGCCAGCAGTTACTCGATCGGGGGTACGAACACTGAAGCTTTCTTT
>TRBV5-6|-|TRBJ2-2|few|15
CASSPAALNTGELFF
TGTGCCAGCAGCCCCGCGGCACTCAACACCGGGGAGCTGTTTTTT
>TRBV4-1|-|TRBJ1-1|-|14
CASSQGGRGTEAFF
TGCGCCAGCAGCCAAGGAGGGAGGGGCACTGAAGCTTTCTTT
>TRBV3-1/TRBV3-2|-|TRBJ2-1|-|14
CASSQAQGGNEQFF
TGTGCCAGCAGCCAAGCTCAGGGTGGCAATGAGCAGTTCTTC
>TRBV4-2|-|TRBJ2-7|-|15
CASSQCGALKREQYF
TGTGCCAGCAGCCAATGCGGGGCCCTAAAGCGGGAGCAGTACTTC
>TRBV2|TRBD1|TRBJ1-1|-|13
CASVGQGLTEAFF
TGTGCCAGCGTGGGACAGGGGTTAACTGAAGCTTTCTTT
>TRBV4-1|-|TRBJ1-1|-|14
CASSQETVTAEAFF
TGCGCCAGCAGCCAGGAGACAGTTACCGCTGAAGCTTTCTTT
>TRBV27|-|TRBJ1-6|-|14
CASAWRGDDSPLHF
TGTGCCAGCGCCTGGCGGGGGGATGATTCACCCCTCCACTTT
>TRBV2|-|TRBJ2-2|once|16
CASSGGAGGWTGELFF
TGTGCCAGCAGTGGGGGAGCGGGCGGGTGGACCGGGGAGCTGTTTTTT